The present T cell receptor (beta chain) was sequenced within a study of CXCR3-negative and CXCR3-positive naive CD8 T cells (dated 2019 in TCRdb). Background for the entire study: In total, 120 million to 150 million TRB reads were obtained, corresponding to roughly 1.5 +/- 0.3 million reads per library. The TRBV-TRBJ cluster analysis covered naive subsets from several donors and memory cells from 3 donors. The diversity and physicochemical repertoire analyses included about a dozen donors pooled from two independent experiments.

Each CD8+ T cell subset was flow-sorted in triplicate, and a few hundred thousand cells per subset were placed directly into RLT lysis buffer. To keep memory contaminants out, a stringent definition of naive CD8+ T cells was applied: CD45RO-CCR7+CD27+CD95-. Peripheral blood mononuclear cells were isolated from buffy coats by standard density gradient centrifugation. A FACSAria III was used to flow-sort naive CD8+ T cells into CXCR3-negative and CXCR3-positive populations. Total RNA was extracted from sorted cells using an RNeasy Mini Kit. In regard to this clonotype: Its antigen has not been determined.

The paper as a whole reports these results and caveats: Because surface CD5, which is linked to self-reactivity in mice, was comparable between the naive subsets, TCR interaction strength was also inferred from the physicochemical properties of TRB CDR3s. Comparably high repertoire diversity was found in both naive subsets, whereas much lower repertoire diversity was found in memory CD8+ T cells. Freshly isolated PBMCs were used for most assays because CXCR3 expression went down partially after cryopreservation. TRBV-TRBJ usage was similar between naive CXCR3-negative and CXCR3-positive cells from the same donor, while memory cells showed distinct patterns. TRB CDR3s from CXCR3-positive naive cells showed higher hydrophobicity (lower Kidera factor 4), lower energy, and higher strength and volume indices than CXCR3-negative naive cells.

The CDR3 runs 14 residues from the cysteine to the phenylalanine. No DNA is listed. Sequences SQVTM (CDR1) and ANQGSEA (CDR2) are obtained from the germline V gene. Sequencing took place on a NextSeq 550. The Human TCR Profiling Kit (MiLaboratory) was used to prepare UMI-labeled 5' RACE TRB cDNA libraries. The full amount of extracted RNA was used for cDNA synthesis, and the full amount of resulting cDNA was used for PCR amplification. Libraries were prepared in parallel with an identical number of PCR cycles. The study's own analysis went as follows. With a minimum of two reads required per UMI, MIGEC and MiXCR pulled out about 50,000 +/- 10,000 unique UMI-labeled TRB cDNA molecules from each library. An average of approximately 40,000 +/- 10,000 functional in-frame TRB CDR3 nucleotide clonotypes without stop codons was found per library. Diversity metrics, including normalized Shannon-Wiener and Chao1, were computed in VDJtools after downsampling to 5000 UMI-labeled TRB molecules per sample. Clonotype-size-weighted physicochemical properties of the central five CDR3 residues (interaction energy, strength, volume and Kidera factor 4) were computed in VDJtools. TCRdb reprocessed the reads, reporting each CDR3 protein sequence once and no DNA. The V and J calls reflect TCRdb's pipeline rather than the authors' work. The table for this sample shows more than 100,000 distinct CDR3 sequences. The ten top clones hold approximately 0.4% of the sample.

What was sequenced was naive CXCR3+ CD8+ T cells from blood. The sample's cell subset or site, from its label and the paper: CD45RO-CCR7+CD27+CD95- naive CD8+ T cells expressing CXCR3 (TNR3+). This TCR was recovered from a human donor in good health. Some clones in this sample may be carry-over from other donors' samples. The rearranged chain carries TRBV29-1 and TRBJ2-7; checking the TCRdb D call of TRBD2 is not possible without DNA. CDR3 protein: CSVESGVATYEQYF.